This passage covers 26 T cell receptor beta chains from one sample sequenced in a study of cytomegalovirus exposure and HLA in healthy donors. In the PCR, 60 Vbeta and 13 Jbeta primers were used. Measured with immunoSEQ multiplex PCR; TCRdb has only the in-frame clones, and not every one. The sample has under 200,000 clones, roughly 79% seen once. The sample taken for sequencing was PBMCs. The receptors here all came from a woman under 40 in good health and CMV-seropositive.

The gene calls are TRBV5-4 and TRBJ2-5; 10 bases align to TRBD1. The germline CDR1 and CDR2 sequences are SGHNT and YYREEE (reference sequence). The CDR3 totals 15 residues. V dropped 4 bases and J dropped 3; count of bases not matched to a gene: 6. CDR3 residues: CASSQLTGGKETQYF. CDR3 bases: TGTGCCAGCAGCCAACTGACAGGGGGCAAAGAGACCCAGTACTTC. The variable domain in full, with the rest retrieved from reference TRBV5-4 and TRBJ2-5, is ETGVTQSPTHLIKTRGQQVTLRCSSQSGHNTVSWYQQALGQGPQFIFQYYREEENGRGNFPPRFSGLQFPNYSSELNVNALELDDSALYLCASSQLTGGKETQYFGPGTRLLVL.

The chain couples TRBV6-5 to TRBJ1-1, with 9 nucleotides matching TRBD1. Germline values: CDR1 MNHEY, CDR2 SVGAGI. The CDR3 consists of 14 residues. The V gene end was trimmed by 5 bases and the J gene end by 6 bases; junction bases not matched to a gene: 7. The CDR3 DNA follows: TGTGCCAGCAGTGGGACAGGGAGGGACCCTGAAGCTTTCTTT. It translates to CASSGTGRDPEAFF.

V is TRBV5-8 and J is TRBJ2-7; TRBD1 matches 9 bases. Germline V lookup: CDR1 SGHTS, CDR2 YDEGEE. The CDR3 has 15 amino acids. The ends lost 0 bases at V and 3 bases at J; junction bases unmatched: 4. Here the CDR3 DNA reads TGTGCCAGCAGCTTGGTCGGGACAGGGCTCTACGAGCAGTACTTC. This sequence encodes CASSLVGTGLYEQYF.

The chain joins TRBV7-9 to TRBJ1-5, with D possibly matching TRBD1 (5 bases). V lost 1 base and J lost 7, with 8 bases in between. The germline V gene has CDR1 SEHNR and CDR2 FQNEAQ (reference sequence). The CDR3 contains 13 residues. The CDR3 spells CASSLEGIQPQHF. CDR3 in DNA: TGTGCCAGCAGCTTAGAGGGGATACAGCCCCAGCATTTT.

The V call is TRBV2, the J call TRBJ1-2; D is ambiguous. The CDR3 length is 14 residues. Germline values: CDR1 SNHLY, CDR2 FYNNEI. V was pared by 4 bases and J by 4 bases, with 13 bases between. For the CDR3, the DNA is TGTGCCAGCAGTGTCAATAGGCAGGCCTATGGCTACACCTTC. It translates to CASSVNRQAYGYTF.

The J gene is TRBJ1-5, the V gene TRBV4-1; tentatively, D is TRBD1 (5 bases). V was pared by 1 base and J by 7 bases, with 14 bases between. CDR1 and CDR2 from the germline V gene are MGHRA and YSYEKL. The CDR3 has 15 amino acids. The CDR3 bases are TGCGCCAGCAGCCAAGTTATAGGGACTAGACAGCCCCAGCATTTT. It codes for CASSQVIGTRQPQHF.

This chain uses TRBV30 with TRBJ1-6; 7 positions agree with TRBD1. V lost 6 bases and J lost 0; bases outside the gene matches: 8. This CDR3 contains 16 residues. The V gene's germline CDR1 is GTSNPN and CDR2 SVGIG (reference sequence). CDR3: CACTGQSSSYNSPLHF. The CDR3 DNA follows: TGTGCCTGTACGGGACAGTCGAGCTCCTATAATTCACCCCTCCACTTT.

The chain combines TRBV27 with TRBJ2-1, with 8 bases aligning to TRBD1. This CDR3 region has 14 residues. Germline trimming cut 5 bases from V and 3 bases from J; bases unmatched to any gene: 3. Germline V gene lookup returns CDR1 MNHEY and CDR2 SMNVEV (reference sequence). The CDR3 loop reads CASSVTGDYNEQFF. CDR3 nucleotide sequence: TGTGCCAGCAGTGTGACAGGGGACTACAATGAGCAGTTCTTC.

This chain joins TRBV28 and TRBJ2-7; TRBD1 aligns across 9 bases. Germline CDR1 reads MDHEN; CDR2 reads SYDVKM. The CDR3 sequence is 16 residues long. Trimming removed 4 bases from V and 5 bases from J; junction bases left unmatched: 12. The CDR3 is CASSYPGTGLAHEQYF. For the CDR3, the DNA is TGTGCCAGCAGTTACCCCGGGACAGGGCTCGCCCACGAGCAGTACTTC.

This clone was observed once. V gene TRBV19 combines with J gene TRBJ1-4; D gene unclear. Trimming took 5 bases from V and 5 from J, leaving 6 bases between them. There are 12 residues in the CDR3. Germline V gene sequence: CDR1 LNHDA, CDR2 SQIVND (reference sequence). The DNA of the CDR3 is TGTGCCAGTAGTGGACTGAATGAAAAACTGTTTTTT. It is translated as CASSGLNEKLFF.

This chain links TRBV10-1 with TRBJ2-1; maybe TRBD2 (6 bases). Between the trimmed V and J ends, which lost 4 bases and 10 bases, there was a span of 20 bases. CDR1 and CDR2 (germline): WNHNN, SYGVQD (reference sequence). The length of the CDR3 is 15 residues. In nucleotides, the CDR3 is TGCGCCAGCAGTGGATCTAGCGCGGGGATTAGGGAGCAGTTCTTC. This gives the protein CASSGSSAGIREQFF.

This clone has just one count. This rearrangement joins TRBV18 to TRBJ1-2, with TRBD1 matching over 11 bases. Germline CDR1 KGHSH, CDR2 LQKENI. Unmatched junction bases numbered 3, after V lost 2 bases and J lost 7 bases. This CDR3 contains 14 residues. CDR3 in amino acids: CASSPGQGAFGYTF. Here the CDR3 DNA reads TGTGCCAGCTCACCAGGACAGGGGGCGTTTGGCTACACCTTC. Full variable domain (missing parts from reference TRBV18 and TRBJ1-2): NAGVMQNPRHLVRRRGQEARLRCSPMKGHSHVYWYRQLPEEGLKFMVYLQKENIIDESGMPKERFSAEFPKEGPSILRIQQVVRGDSAAYFCASSPGQGAFGYTFGSGTRLTVV.

The chain recombines TRBV28 with TRBJ2-7; TRBD1 might be the D (6 bases). CDR3 length: 14 amino acids. CDR1 and CDR2 (germline): MDHEN, SYDVKM. The V end was cut by 6 bases, the J end by 7 bases, with 19 bases between. The chain's CDR3 is CASRPGQSTSEQYF. The CDR3 nucleotides are TGTGCCAGCAGGCCGGGACAATCCACTTCAGAGCAGTACTTC.

V usage is TRBV7-6 and J usage is TRBJ1-1, with 8 bases fitting TRBD1. This CDR3 comprises 15 residues. Trimming at V came to 5 bases and at J to 1 base, leaving 6 bases not matched to a gene. Per germline, CDR1 SGHVS and CDR2 FNYEAQ. The CDR3 sequence is CASSSRGQGNTEAFF. DNA of the CDR3: TGTGCCAGCAGCAGTCGAGGACAGGGGAACACTGAAGCTTTCTTT.

The chain carries TRBV5-4 and TRBJ1-3; D gene ambiguous. The CDR3 totals 15 residues. CDR1 and CDR2 (germline): SGHNT, YYREEE (reference sequence). The V end lost 0 bases, the J end lost 1 base, and 8 bases lay between the germline ends. CDR3 in DNA: TGTGCCAGCAGCTTGGGGGGAGATTCTGGAAACACCATATATTTT. Translated: CASSLGGDSGNTIYF.

V is TRBV5-1 and J is TRBJ2-5, with D possibly matching TRBD1 (6 bases). The DNA end lines up better with TRBJ2-7; the J call may be wrong. Germline-derived CDR1 and CDR2 are SGHRS and YFSETQ. The CDR3 runs 15 residues. In DNA, the CDR3 is TGCGCCAGCAGCTTGGAGAACCACAGGGCCTACGAGCAGTACTTC. The encoded protein is CASSLENHRAYEQYF.

This clone was seen a handful of times. This chain links TRBV2 with TRBJ1-2; a possible D gene is TRBD1 (6 bases). The length of the CDR3 is 14 residues. The ends were cut back, 6 bases at V and 5 bases at J, with 16 bases in the middle. CDR1 is SNHLY, CDR2 FYNNEI, per germline. CDR3 residues: CASRESDRPYGYTF. The CDR3 DNA reads as TGTGCCAGCAGGGAGTCTGACAGGCCTTATGGCTACACCTTC.

This clone was observed a handful of times. The chain is built from TRBV30 and TRBJ1-6, with 12 nucleotides matching TRBD1. The CDR3 covers 13 residues. Germline lookup yields CDR1 GTSNPN and CDR2 SVGIG (reference sequence). V was clipped by 7 bases and J by 9 bases; unmatched bases: 4. The CDR3 region is CALRDRGRSPLHF. In DNA, the CDR3 is TGTGCCTTGAGGGACAGGGGGCGTTCACCCCTCCACTTT. The variable domain in full, with the rest retrieved from reference TRBV30 and TRBJ1-6, is SQTIHQWPATLVQPVGSPLSLECTVEGTSNPNLYWYRQAAGRGLQLLFYSVGIGQISSEVPQNLSASRPQDRQFILSSKKLLLSDSGFYLCALRDRGRSPLHFGNGTRLTVT.

In DNA form, the CDR3 reads TGCGCCAGCAGCCAAGATCTCCTAACTGGAAACACCATATATTTT. Translating it yields CASSQDLLTGNTIYF. This sequence joins TRBV4-1 and TRBJ1-3; D is unresolved. Trimming took 0 bases from V and 2 from J, leaving 8 bases between them. The CDR3 runs 15 residues. Germline values: CDR1 MGHRA, CDR2 YSYEKL.

CDR3 amino acids: CASSLGTGGYEELFF. CDR3 nucleotides: TGTGCCAGCAGCTTAGGGACAGGGGGCTACGAGGAGCTGTTTTTT. The gene calls are TRBV9 and TRBJ2-2; 12 positions match TRBD1. The CDR3 runs 15 residues. Germline CDR1 is SGDLS and CDR2 is YYNGEE. J gave up 10 bases and V 4 bases, and 8 bases lay outside the gene matches.

The chain recombines TRBV7-9 with TRBJ2-7, with 10 bases identical to TRBD2. V shed 4 bases, J shed 10 bases, and the junction held 7 bases outside the gene matches. Per the germline V gene, CDR1 is SEHNR and CDR2 is FQNEAQ (reference sequence). CDR3 size: 13 residues. CDR3 sequence: CASSSQGTSAQYF. CDR3 bases: TGTGCCAGCAGCTCCCAGGGGACTAGCGCACAGTACTTC.

This clone was detected only once. The rearrangement links TRBV6-1 to TRBJ2-5; D gene uncertain. Germline V gene lookup returns CDR1 MNHNS and CDR2 SASEGT. V was cut by 3 bases and J by 3 bases, with 11 bases left in between. The CDR3 totals 14 residues. In nucleotides, the CDR3 is TGTGCCAGCAGTGACCGGGTCTATGAAGAGACCCAGTACTTC. Protein sequence: CASSDRVYEETQYF.

The V and J genes are TRBV7-2 and TRBJ1-1; 7 bases are shared with TRBD1. V trimming: 5 bases; J trimming: 3 bases; junction bases outside the gene matches: 9. Germline V gene sequence: CDR1 SGHTA, CDR2 FQGNSA. The CDR3 totals 15 residues. The CDR3 is CASSPRQGWDTEAFF. The CDR3 DNA follows: TGTGCCAGCAGCCCGCGACAGGGTTGGGACACTGAAGCTTTCTTT.

V is TRBV7-9 and J is TRBJ2-2; TRBD1 matches at 9 bases. CDR3 length equals 18 residues. The germline CDR1 and CDR2 sequences are SEHNR and FQNEAQ (reference sequence). J was trimmed by 3 bases and V by 0 bases; bases with no gene match: 8. DNA of the CDR3: TGTGCCAGCAGCTTAGCCCGACAGGGGGTTGGCGACACCGGGGAGCTGTTTTTT. Translating it yields CASSLARQGVGDTGELFF.

This clone was recorded once. The DNA of the CDR3 is TGTGCCTGGAGTCCCGGAGCCACTGAAGCTTTCTTT. Translation: CAWSPGATEAFF. J is TRBJ1-1 and V is TRBV30; the D is unclear. Germline values: CDR1 GTSNPN, CDR2 SVGIG (reference sequence). The CDR3 runs 12 residues. V was clipped by 2 bases and J by 4 bases, with 8 bases between them.

On this clone: A single base separates this from a much larger clone, so it may be a read error. The rearrangement joins TRBV10-2 to TRBJ1-1; no clear D gene. The germline V gene encodes CDR1 WSHSY and CDR2 SAAADI. CDR3 size: 12 residues. Between the trimmed V and J ends, which lost 6 bases and 2 bases, there was a span of 7 bases. CDR3 protein: CASRQANTEAFF. The CDR3 DNA is TGCGCCAGCAGGCAAGCTAACACTGAAGCTTTCTTT.